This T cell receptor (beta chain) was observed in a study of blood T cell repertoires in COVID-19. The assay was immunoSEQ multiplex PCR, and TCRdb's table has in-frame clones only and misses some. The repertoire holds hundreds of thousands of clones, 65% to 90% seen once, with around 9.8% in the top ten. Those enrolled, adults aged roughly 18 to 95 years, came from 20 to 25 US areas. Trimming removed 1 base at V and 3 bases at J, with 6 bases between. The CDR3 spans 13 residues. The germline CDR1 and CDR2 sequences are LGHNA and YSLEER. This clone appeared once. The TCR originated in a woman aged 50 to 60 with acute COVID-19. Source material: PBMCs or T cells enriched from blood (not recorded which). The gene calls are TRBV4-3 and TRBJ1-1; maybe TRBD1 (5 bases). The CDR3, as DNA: TGCGCCAGCAGCCAAGCAGGGTACACTGAAGCTTTCTTT. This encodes CASSQAGYTEAFF.